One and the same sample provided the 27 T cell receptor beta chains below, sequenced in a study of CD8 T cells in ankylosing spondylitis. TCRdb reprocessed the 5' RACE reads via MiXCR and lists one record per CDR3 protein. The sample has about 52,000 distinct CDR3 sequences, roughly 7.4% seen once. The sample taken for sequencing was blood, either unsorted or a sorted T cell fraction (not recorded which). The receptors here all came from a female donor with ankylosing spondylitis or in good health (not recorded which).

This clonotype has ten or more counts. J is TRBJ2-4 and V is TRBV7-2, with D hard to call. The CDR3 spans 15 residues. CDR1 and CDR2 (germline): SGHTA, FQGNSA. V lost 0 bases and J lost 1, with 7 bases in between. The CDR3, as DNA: TGTGCCAGCAGCTTAGCGGTTACTGCCAAAAACATTCAGTACTTC. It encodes CASSLAVTAKNIQYF.

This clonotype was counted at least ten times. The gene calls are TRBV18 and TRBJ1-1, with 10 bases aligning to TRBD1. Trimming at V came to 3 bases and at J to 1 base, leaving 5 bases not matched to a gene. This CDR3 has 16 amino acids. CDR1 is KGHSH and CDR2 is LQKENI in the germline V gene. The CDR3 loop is CASSPRQGASNTEAFF. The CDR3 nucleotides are TGTGCCAGCTCACCCCGACAGGGGGCCTCGAACACTGAAGCTTTCTTT.

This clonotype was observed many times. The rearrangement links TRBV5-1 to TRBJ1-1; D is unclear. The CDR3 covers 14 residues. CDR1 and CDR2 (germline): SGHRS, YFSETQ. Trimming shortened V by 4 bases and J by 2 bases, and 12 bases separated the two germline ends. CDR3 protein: CASSGYRLNTEAFF. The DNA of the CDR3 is TGCGCCAGCAGCGGGTACAGACTCAACACTGAAGCTTTCTTT.

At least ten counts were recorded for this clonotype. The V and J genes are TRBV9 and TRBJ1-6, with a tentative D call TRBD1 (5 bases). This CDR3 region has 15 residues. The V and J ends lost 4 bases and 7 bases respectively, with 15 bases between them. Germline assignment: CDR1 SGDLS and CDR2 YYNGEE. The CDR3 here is CASSPAGTVNSPLHF. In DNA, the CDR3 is TGTGCCAGCAGCCCAGCCGGGACGGTGAATTCACCCCTCCACTTT.

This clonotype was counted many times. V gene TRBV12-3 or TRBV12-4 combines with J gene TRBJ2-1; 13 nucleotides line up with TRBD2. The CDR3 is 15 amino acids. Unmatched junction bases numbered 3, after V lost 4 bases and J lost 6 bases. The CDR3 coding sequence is TGTGCCAGCAGTTCGACTAGCGGGGGGTCCAATGAGCAGTTCTTC. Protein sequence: CASSSTSGGSNEQFF.

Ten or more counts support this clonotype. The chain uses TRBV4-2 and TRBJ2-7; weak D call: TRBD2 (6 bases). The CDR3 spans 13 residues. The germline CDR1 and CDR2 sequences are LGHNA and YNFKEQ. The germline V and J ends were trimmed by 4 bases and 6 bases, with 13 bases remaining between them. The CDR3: CASSLRLDPEQYF. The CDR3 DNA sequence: TGTGCCAGCAGCCTAAGACTAGATCCCGAGCAGTACTTC.

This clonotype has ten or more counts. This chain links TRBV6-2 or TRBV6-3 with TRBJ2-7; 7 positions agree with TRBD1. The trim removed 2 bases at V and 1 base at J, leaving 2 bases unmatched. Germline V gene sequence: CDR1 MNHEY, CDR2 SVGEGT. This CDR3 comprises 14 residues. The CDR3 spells CASSYRTGSYEQYV. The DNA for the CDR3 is TGTGCCAGCAGTTACCGGACAGGTTCCTACGAGCAGTACGTC.

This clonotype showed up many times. CDR3 in DNA: TGTGCCAGCAGTAAAGAACAGGCAATATATGGCTACACCTTC. The encoded protein is CASSKEQAIYGYTF. This chain joins TRBV12-3 or TRBV12-4 and TRBJ1-2, with D possibly matching TRBD1 (5 bases). CDR3 length: 14 amino acids. Deletions cut 5 bases from V and 5 bases from J, with 15 bases between.

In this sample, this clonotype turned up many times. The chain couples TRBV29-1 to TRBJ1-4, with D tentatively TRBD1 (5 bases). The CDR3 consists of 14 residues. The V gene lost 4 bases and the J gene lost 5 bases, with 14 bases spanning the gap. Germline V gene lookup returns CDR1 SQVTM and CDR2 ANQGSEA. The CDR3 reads CSVVEGTGNEKLFF. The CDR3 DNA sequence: TGCAGCGTTGTAGAGGGGACGGGAAATGAAAAACTGTTTTTT.

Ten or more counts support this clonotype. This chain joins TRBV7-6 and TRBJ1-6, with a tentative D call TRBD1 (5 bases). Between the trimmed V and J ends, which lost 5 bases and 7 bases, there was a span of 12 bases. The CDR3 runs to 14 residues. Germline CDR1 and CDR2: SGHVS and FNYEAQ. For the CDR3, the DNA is TGTGCCAGCAGCCTTTGGACAAGAAATTCACCCCTCCACTTT. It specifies CASSLWTRNSPLHF.

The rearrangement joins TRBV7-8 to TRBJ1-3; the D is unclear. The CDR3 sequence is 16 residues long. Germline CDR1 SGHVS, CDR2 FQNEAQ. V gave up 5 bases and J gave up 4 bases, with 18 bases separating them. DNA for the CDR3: TGTGCCAGCAGCCCCCGAGACCCCACCGGGGGAAACACCATATATTTT. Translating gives CASSPRDPTGGNTIYF.

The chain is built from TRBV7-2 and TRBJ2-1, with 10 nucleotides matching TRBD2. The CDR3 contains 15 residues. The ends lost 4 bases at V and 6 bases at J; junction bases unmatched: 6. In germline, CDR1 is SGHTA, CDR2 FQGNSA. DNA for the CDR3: TGTGCCAGCAGCTCCACTAGCGGGGAAGCCAATGAGCAGTTCTTC. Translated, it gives CASSSTSGEANEQFF.

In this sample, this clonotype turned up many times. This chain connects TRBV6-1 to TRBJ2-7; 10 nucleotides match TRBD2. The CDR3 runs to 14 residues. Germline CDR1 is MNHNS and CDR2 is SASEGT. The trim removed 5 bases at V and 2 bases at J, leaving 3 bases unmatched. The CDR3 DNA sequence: TGTGCCAGCAGTAGAGCGGGGGGGCCCTACGAGCAGTACTTC. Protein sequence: CASSRAGGPYEQYF.

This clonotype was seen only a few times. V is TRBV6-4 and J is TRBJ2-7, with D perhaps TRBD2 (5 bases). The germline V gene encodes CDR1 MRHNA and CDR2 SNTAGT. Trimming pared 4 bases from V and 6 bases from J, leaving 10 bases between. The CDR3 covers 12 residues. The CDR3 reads CASSAASFEQYV. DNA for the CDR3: TGTGCCAGCAGTGCTGCTAGCTTCGAGCAGTACGTC.

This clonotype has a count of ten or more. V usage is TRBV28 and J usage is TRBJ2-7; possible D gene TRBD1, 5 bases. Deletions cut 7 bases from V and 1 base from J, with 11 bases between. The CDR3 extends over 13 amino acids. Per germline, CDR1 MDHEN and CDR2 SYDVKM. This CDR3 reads CASNPPGSYEQYV. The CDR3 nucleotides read TGTGCCAGCAACCCTCCAGGGTCCTACGAGCAGTACGTC.

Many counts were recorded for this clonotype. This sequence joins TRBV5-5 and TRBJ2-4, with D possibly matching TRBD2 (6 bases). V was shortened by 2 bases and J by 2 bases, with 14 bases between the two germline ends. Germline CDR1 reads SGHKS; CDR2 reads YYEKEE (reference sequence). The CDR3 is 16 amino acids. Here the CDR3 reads CASSFSGVLTKNIQYF. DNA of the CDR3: TGTGCCAGCAGCTTCTCGGGAGTTTTAACCAAAAACATTCAGTACTTC.

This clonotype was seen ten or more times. CDR3 loop: CASSYSGTGTMNTEAFF. The CDR3 nucleotides are TGTGCCAGCAGCTACTCCGGGACAGGGACAATGAACACTGAAGCTTTCTTT. V usage is TRBV7-8 and J usage is TRBJ1-1, with 9 bases identical to TRBD1. The CDR3 runs 17 residues. V lost 4 bases, J lost 0 bases, and 9 bases stayed unmatched. CDR1 and CDR2 from the germline V gene are SGHVS and FQNEAQ.

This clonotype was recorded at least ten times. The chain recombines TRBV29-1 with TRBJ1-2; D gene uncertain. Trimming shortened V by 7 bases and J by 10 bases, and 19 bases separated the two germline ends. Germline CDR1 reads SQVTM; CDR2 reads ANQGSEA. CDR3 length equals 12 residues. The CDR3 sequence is CSGRWVCKDYTF. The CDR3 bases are TGCAGCGGGCGGTGGGTTTGTAAGGACTACACCTTC.

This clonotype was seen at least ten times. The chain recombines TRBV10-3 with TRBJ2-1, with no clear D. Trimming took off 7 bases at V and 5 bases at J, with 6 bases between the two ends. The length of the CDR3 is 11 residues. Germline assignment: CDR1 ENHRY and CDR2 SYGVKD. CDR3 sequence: CAITKDNEQFF. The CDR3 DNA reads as TGTGCCATCACTAAAGACAATGAGCAGTTCTTC.

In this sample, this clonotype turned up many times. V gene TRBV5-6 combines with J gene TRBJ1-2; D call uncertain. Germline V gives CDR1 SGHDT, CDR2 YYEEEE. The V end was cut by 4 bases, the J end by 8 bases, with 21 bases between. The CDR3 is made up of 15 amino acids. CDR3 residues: CASSDPNSALGGYTF. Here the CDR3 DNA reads TGTGCCAGCAGCGACCCCAATAGCGCCCTAGGCGGCTACACCTTC.

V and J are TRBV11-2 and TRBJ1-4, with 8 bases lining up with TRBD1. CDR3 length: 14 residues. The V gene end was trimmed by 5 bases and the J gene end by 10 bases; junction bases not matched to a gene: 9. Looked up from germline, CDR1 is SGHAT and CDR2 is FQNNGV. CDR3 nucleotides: TGTGCCAGCAGCCCTTGGACAGGGTCTTCAAAACTGTTTTTT. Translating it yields CASSPWTGSSKLFF.

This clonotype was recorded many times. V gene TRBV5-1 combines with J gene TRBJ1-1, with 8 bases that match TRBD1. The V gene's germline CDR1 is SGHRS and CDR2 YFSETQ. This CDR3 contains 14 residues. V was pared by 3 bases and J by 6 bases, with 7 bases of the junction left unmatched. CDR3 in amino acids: CASSYDRGGPEAFF. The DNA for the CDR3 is TGCGCCAGCAGCTACGACAGGGGAGGACCTGAAGCTTTCTTT.

DNA for the CDR3: TGTGCCAGCAGCCGGGACAGGGAGTATCAGCCCCAGCATTTT. Protein: CASSRDREYQPQHF. The rearrangement links TRBV7-2 to TRBJ1-5; TRBD1 aligns across 9 bases. The CDR3 sequence is 14 residues long. Germline V CDR1 and CDR2: SGHTA, FQGNSA. V was pared by 5 bases and J by 5 bases, with 4 bases of the junction left unmatched.

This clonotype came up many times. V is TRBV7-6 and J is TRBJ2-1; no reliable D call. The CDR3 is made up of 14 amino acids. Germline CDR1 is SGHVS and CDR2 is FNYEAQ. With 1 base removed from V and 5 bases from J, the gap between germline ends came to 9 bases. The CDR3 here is CASSLGNTNNEQFF. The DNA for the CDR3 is TGTGCCAGCAGCTTAGGGAACACAAACAATGAGCAGTTCTTC.

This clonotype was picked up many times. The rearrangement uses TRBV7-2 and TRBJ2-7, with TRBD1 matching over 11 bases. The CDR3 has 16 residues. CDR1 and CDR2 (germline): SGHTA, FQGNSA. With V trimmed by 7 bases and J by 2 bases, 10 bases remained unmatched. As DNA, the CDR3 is TGTGCCAGCACCCTTCCCGGGACAGGGGGACCCTACGAGCAGTACTTC. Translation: CASTLPGTGGPYEQYF. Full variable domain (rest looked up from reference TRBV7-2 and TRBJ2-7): GAGVSQSPSNKVTEKGKDVELRCDPISGHTALYWYRQSLGQGLEFLIYFQGNSAPDKSGLPSDRFSAERTGGSVSTLTIQRTQQEDSAVYLCASTLPGTGGPYEQYFGPGTRLTVT.

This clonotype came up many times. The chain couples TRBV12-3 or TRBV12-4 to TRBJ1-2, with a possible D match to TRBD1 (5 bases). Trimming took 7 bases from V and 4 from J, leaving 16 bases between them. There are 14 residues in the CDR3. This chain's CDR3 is CASTLTDRIYGYTF. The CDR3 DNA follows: TGTGCCAGCACCCTAACCGACAGAATCTATGGCTACACCTTC.

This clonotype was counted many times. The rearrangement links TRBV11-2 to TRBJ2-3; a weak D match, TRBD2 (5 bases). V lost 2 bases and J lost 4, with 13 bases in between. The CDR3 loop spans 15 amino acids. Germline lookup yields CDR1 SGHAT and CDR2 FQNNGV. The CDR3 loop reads CASSLTGIRADTQYF. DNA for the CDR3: TGTGCCAGCAGCTTAACGGGGATACGGGCAGATACGCAGTATTTT. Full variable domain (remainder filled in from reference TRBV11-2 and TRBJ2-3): EAGVAQSPRYKIIEKRQSVAFWCNPISGHATLYWYQQILGQGPKLLIQFQNNGVVDDSQLPKDRFSAERLKGVDSTLKIQPAKLEDSAVYLCASSLTGIRADTQYFGPGTRLTVL.